This T cell receptor (beta chain) was captured by sequencing in a study of blood T cells in healthy people across ages. Through a sample-barcoded 5' primer and a J-beta primer mix, a second PCR was run for roughly 6 to 11 cycles. TCRdb re-analysed the 5' RACE reads in MiXCR, keeping a single row per CDR3 protein. Among about a million distinct CDR3 sequences, just over 50% were seen once, and the ten largest hold 20% to 25%. CDR1 is SGHVS and CDR2 is FQNEAQ in the germline V gene. CDR3 size: 16 residues. This chain joins TRBV7-8 and TRBJ2-1, with 7 positions matching TRBD2. The better agreement between TRBJ2-7 and the DNA end casts doubt on the J call. The sequence was collected from a woman aged 55 to 70 in good health. Material: blood. CDR3: CASSLALARVVDEQYF. CDR3 coding DNA: TGTGCCAGCAGCTTAGCACTAGCGAGAGTTGTCGACGAGCAGTACTTC.